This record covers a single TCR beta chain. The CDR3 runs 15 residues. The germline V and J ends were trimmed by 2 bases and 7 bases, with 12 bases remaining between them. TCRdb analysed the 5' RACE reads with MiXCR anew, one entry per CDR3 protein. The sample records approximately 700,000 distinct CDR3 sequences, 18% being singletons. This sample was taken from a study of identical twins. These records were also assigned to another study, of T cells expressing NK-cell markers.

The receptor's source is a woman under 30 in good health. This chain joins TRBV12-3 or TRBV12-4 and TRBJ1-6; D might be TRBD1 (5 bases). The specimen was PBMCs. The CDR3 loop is CASSLRGNDNSPLHF. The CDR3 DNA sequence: TGTGCCAGCAGTTTACGGGGGAATGACAATTCACCCCTCCACTTT.